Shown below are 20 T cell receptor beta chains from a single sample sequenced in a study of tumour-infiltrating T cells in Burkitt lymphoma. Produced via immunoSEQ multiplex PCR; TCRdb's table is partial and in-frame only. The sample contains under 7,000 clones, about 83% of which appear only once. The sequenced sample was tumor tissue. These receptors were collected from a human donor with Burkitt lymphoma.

CDR3 protein: CASSHKVEQYF. The CDR3 nucleotides read TGTGCCAGCAGCCACAAAGTCGAGCAGTACTTC. This chain connects TRBV14 to TRBJ2-7; no clear D gene. Germline CDR1 is SGHDN and CDR2 is FVKESK. V was clipped by 3 bases and J by 6 bases, with 6 bases between them. The CDR3 is made up of 11 amino acids.

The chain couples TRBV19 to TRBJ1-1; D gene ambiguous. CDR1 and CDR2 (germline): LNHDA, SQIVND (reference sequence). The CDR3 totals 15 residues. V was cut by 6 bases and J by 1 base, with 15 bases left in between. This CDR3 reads CASREERVTNTEAFF. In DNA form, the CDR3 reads TGTGCCAGTAGAGAGGAGAGGGTTACGAACACTGAAGCTTTCTTT.

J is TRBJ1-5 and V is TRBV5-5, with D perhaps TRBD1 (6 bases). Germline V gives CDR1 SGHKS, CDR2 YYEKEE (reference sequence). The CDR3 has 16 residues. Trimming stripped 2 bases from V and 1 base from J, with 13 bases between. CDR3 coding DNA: TGTGCCAGCAGCTTTCGGGCAGGGGACAGCAATCAGCCCCAGCATTTT. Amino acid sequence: CASSFRAGDSNQPQHF.

In DNA, the CDR3 is TGTGCCAGCAGCCCGCCCCTGTTAATTTCTGGAAACACCATATATTTT. It codes for CASSPPLLISGNTIYF. The chain combines TRBV13 with TRBJ1-3; D remains unclear. Germline lookup yields CDR1 PRHDT and CDR2 FYEKMQ (reference sequence). Trimming took off 5 bases at V and 1 base at J, with 15 bases between the two ends. CDR3 length: 16 amino acids.

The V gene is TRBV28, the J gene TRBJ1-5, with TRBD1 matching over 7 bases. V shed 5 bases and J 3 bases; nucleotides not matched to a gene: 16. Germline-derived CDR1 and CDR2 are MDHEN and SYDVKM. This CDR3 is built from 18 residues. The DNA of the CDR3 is TGTGCCAGCAGTCTGGGGTTCATACAACAGGGGCCCAATCAGCCCCAGCATTTT. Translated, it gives CASSLGFIQQGPNQPQHF.

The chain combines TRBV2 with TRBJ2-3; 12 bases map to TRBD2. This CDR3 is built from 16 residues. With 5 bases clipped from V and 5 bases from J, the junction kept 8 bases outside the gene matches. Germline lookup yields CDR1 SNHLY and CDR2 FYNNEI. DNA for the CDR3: TGTGCCAGCAGTCTTTGGACTAGCGGGGAGCTAGATACGCAGTATTTT. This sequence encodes CASSLWTSGELDTQYF.

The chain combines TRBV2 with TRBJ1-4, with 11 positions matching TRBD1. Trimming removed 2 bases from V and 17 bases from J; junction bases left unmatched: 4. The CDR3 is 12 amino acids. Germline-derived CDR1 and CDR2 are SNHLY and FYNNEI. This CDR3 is CASSELGTGGFF. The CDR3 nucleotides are TGTGCCAGCAGTGAACTAGGGACAGGGGGTTTTTTT.

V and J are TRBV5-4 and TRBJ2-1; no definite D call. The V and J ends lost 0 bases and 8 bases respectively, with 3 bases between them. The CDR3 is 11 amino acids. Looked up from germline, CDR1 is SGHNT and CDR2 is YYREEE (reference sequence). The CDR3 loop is CASSLGHEQFF. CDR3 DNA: TGTGCCAGCAGCTTGGGCCATGAGCAGTTCTTC.

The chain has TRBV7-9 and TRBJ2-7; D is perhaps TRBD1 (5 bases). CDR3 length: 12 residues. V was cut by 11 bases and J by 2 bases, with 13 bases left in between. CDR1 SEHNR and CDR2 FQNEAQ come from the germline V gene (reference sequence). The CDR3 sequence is CALGAAAYEQYF. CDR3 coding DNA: TGTGCCCTTGGGGCAGCCGCCTACGAGCAGTACTTC.

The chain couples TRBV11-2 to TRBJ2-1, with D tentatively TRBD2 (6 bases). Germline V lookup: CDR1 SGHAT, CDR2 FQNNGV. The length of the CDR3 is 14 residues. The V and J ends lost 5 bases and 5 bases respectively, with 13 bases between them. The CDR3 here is CASSIRLDDNEQFF. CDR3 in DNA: TGTGCCAGCAGCATTCGACTAGATGACAATGAGCAGTTCTTC.

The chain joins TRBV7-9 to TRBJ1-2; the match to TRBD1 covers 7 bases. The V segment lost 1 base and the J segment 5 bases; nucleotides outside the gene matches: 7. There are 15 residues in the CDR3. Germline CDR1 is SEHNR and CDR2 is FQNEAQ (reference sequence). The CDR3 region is CASSLGTGFPYGYTF. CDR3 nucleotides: TGTGCCAGCAGCTTAGGGACAGGATTCCCGTATGGCTACACCTTC.

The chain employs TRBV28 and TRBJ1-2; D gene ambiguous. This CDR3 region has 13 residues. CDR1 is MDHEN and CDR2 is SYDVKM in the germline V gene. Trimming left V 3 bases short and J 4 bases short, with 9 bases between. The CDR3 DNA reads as TGTGCCAGCAGTTTCGCGGGGAGCTATGGCTACACCTTC. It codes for CASSFAGSYGYTF.

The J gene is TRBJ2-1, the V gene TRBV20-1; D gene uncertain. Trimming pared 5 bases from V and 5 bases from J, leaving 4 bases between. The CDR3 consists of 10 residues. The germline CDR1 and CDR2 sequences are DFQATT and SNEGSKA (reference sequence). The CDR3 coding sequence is TGCAGTGCTCTTAACAATGAGCAGTTCTTC. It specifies CSALNNEQFF.

The CDR3 protein is CASSLGTAVNNEQFF. CDR3 sequence (DNA): TGTGCCAGCAGCTTGGGGACAGCGGTCAACAATGAGCAGTTCTTC. The J gene is TRBJ2-1, the V gene TRBV7-2; 7 positions match TRBD1. V lost 3 bases and J lost 5; bases outside the gene matches: 7. The germline V gene has CDR1 SGHTA and CDR2 FQGNSA. The CDR3 is made up of 15 amino acids.

CDR3 nucleotides: TGTGCCAGCAGCTTAGTGGCGGAGCATGAGCAGTTCTTC. Amino acids: CASSLVAEHEQFF. V and J are TRBV7-9 and TRBJ2-1; D is undetermined. This CDR3 has 13 residues. The V gene lost 1 base and the J gene lost 8 bases, with 9 bases spanning the gap. The germline gives CDR1 SEHNR, CDR2 FQNEAQ (reference sequence).

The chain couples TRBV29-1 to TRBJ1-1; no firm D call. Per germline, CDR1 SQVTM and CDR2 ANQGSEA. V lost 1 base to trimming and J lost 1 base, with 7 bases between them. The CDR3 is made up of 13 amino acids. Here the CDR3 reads CSVEARENTEAFF. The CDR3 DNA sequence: TGCAGCGTTGAAGCAAGGGAGAACACTGAAGCTTTCTTT.

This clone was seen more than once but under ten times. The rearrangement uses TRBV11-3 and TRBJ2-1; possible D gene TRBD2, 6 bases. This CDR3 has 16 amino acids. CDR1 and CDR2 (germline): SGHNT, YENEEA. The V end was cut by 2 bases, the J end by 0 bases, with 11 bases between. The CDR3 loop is CASSLFRESSYNEQFF. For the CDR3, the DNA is TGTGCCAGCAGCTTATTCCGGGAGAGCTCCTACAATGAGCAGTTCTTC.

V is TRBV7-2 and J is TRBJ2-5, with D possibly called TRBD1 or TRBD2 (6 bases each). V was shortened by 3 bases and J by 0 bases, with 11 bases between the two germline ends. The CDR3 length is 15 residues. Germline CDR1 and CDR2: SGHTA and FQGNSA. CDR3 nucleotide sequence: TGTGCCAGCAGCTTCGACGGGGGCCACCAAGAGACCCAGTACTTC. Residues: CASSFDGGHQETQYF.

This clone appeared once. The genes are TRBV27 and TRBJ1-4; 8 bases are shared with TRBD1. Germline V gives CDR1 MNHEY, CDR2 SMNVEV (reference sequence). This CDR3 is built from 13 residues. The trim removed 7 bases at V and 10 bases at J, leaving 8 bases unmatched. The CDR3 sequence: CASIGQGSGKLFF. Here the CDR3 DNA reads TGTGCCAGCATAGGACAGGGCTCAGGAAAACTGTTTTTT.

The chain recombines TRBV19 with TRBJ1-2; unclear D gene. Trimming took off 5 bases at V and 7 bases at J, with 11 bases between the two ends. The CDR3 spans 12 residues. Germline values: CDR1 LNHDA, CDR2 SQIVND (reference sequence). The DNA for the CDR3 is TGTGCCAGTAGTTTTCTTGAGGCTGGCTACACCTTC. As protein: CASSFLEAGYTF.